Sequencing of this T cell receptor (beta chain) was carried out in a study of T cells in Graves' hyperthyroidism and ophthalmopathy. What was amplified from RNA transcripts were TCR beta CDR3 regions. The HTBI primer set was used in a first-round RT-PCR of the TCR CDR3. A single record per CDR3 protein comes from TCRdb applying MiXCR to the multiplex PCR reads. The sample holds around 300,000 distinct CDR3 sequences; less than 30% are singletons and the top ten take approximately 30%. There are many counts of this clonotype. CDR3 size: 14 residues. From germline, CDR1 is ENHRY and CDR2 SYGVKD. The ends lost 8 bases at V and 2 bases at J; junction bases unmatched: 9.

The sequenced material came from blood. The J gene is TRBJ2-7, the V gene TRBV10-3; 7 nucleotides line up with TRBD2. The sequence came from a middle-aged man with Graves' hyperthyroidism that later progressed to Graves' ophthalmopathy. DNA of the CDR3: TGTGCCATCCGCCCTTCGGGGGGTGCCTACGAGCAGTACTTC. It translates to CAIRPSGGAYEQYF.